This entry lists 13 T cell receptor beta chains sequenced from one sample in a study of shared clonotypes between healthy human individuals. This table comes from immunoSEQ multiplex PCR, and its TCRdb copy is limited to in-frame clones, with some not included. The sample records 1,500,000 or so clones, roughly 96% being singletons. What was sequenced was naive CD4+ T cells sorted from blood. Subset of the sample: CD45RA+ positively selected. The receptors were gathered from a man aged 25-45 years in good health.

This chain joins TRBV5-1 and TRBJ2-1; tentatively, D is TRBD2 (6 bases). This CDR3 has 14 amino acids. The V gene's germline CDR1 is SGHRS and CDR2 YFSETQ. The V and J ends lost 0 bases and 8 bases respectively, with 12 bases between them. CDR3 DNA: TGCGCCAGCAGCTTGGGAGGGACTCGGGATGAGCAGTTCTTC. It is translated as CASSLGGTRDEQFF.

V and J are TRBV27 and TRBJ1-3; D possibly corresponds to TRBD1 (5 bases). Germline CDR1 MNHEY, CDR2 SMNVEV (reference sequence). Trimming stripped 8 bases from V and 8 bases from J, with 16 bases between. The length of the CDR3 is 13 residues. The CDR3 sequence: CASGVTGGDTIYF. In nucleotides, the CDR3 is TGTGCCAGCGGAGTCACTGGGGGAGACACCATATATTTT.

The chain has TRBV5-4 and TRBJ2-1; D is perhaps TRBD2 (5 bases). The germline V and J ends were trimmed by 8 bases and 0 bases, with 12 bases remaining between them. CDR1 and CDR2 from the germline V gene are SGHNT and YYREEE (reference sequence). This CDR3 is 14 amino acids long. DNA for the CDR3: TGTGCCAGTGGAGAGCGGCGCTCCTACAATGAGCAGTTCTTC. It specifies CASGERRSYNEQFF.

The table lists this clone with a few counts. At the DNA level, this CDR3 is encoded by other sequences in the same sample as well. The chain is built from TRBV6-6 and TRBJ1-1; 7 bases are a match to TRBD1. V lost 0 bases, J lost 1 base, and 2 bases stayed unmatched. CDR1 is MNHNY and CDR2 is SVGAGI in the germline V gene (reference sequence). This CDR3 is built from 15 residues. The DNA of the CDR3 is TGTGCCAGCAGTTACTCCGGGACAGCGAACACTGAAGCTTTCTTT. Translation: CASSYSGTANTEAFF.

The chain combines TRBV28 with TRBJ2-3; 10 nucleotides match TRBD1. The V gene end was trimmed by 0 bases and the J gene end by 2 bases; junction bases not matched to a gene: 11. Looked up from germline, CDR1 is MDHEN and CDR2 is SYDVKM. The CDR3 has 19 amino acids. CDR3 amino acids: CASSLWGQGIFFPTDTQYF. The CDR3 DNA is TGTGCCAGCAGTTTATGGGGACAGGGGATTTTTTTCCCCACAGATACGCAGTATTTT.

V is TRBV18 and J is TRBJ2-3; tentative D call: TRBD1 (5 bases). Trimming pared 5 bases from V and 6 bases from J, leaving 18 bases between. Germline V CDR1 and CDR2: KGHSH, LQKENI. There are 15 residues in the CDR3. The CDR3 region has the DNA TGTGCCAGCTCAGTGGTTCGACAGCCCCCGGATACGCAGTATTTT. Protein: CASSVVRQPPDTQYF.

This chain connects TRBV21-1 to TRBJ1-5. TRBV21-1 is noted as a pseudogene. The CDR3 covers 12 residues. CDR3 amino acids: CASTALPKPQHF. As DNA, the CDR3 is TGTGCCAGCACCGCACTACCTAAGCCCCAGCATTTT.

The chain carries TRBV27 and TRBJ2-2, with D maybe TRBD2 (5 bases). CDR3 length: 13 amino acids. CDR1 is MNHEY and CDR2 is SMNVEV in the germline V gene (reference sequence). V shed 6 bases and J shed 4 bases, with 9 bases lying between them. The CDR3 region is CASRLASTGELFF. The CDR3 DNA sequence: TGTGCCAGCAGGCTAGCCTCCACCGGGGAGCTGTTTTTT.

The V gene is TRBV2, the J gene TRBJ2-2; D gene unclear. Germline values: CDR1 SNHLY, CDR2 FYNNEI. V lost 5 bases and J lost 1, with 5 bases in between. The CDR3 spans 13 residues. The CDR3 coding sequence is TGTGCCAGCAGTTTCAAGAACACCGGGGAGCTGTTTTTT. It encodes CASSFKNTGELFF.

CDR3 DNA sequence: TGTGCCAGCAGTTTATCACCCTATTATCAGCCCCAGCATTTT. It specifies CASSLSPYYQPQHF. The chain employs TRBV27 and TRBJ1-5; D is uncertain. Trimming pared 0 bases from V and 5 bases from J, leaving 8 bases between. The CDR3 runs 14 residues. Germline V gives CDR1 MNHEY, CDR2 SMNVEV (reference sequence).

This rearrangement joins TRBV5-1 to TRBJ1-1, with D perhaps TRBD1 (6 bases). Trimming cost V 7 bases and J 3 bases, with 13 bases left between them. The CDR3 loop spans 13 amino acids. Per germline, CDR1 SGHRS and CDR2 YFSETQ. The CDR3 loop reads CASSGGTYTEAFF. CDR3 DNA sequence: TGCGCCAGCTCTGGGGGCACGTACACTGAAGCTTTCTTT.

This clone has a handful of counts. The chain is built from TRBV7-9 and TRBJ2-1; D gene uncertain. The length of the CDR3 is 10 residues. Trimming stripped 3 bases from V and 6 bases from J, with 0 bases between. Germline lookup yields CDR1 SEHNR and CDR2 FQNEAQ (reference sequence). The CDR3 sequence: CASSFNEQFF. CDR3 coding DNA: TGTGCCAGCAGCTTCAATGAGCAGTTCTTC.

The chain carries TRBV10-3 and TRBJ2-2; TRBD1 matches at 7 bases. CDR1 is ENHRY and CDR2 is SYGVKD in the germline V gene. This CDR3 region has 15 residues. V lost 2 bases, J lost 6 bases, and 6 bases stayed unmatched. CDR3 protein: CAISERRGGSGELFF. DNA of the CDR3: TGTGCCATCAGTGAGCGGCGAGGGGGCTCCGGGGAGCTGTTTTTT.